This T cell receptor beta chain was recovered during a study of T cell changes during pregnancy in multiple sclerosis (dated by TCRdb to between 2018 and 2021). With regard to the full study: The study examined how the T cell repertoire changed over the course of pregnancy in women with multiple sclerosis.

From cysteine to phenylalanine, the CDR3 is 14 amino acids long. Only CDR3 DNA remains: 42 bases, in frame from the first base. From the germline V gene, CDR1 is MNHEY and CDR2 is SVGAGI. The V and J ends are trimmed by 5 bases and 9 bases, leaving 14 bases between them. The library was obtained by the immunoSEQ multiplex PCR assay. The table comes from immuneACCESS by way of TCRdb, which keeps in-frame sequences with V and J called. Part of the clones is missing from these tables; in studies checked, under half for an unresolved V gene and the rest for unknown reasons. A total of about 44,000 clones appear in this sample, around 96% of them only once. The top ten hold 0.75% to 0.9% of the sample. Points on this clone: Its antigen is unknown. Qualities for individual bases were not recorded, and no much larger clone is one base off.

The rearranged segments are TRBV6-5 and TRBJ1-6, and TRBD1 may be the D gene, going by 5 matching bases. This clonotype originated in a female donor with multiple sclerosis, enrolled in a pregnancy study. Sequenced here: peripheral blood, sampled in the second trimester of pregnancy. The CDR3 region reads CASSQQGFLSPLHF. Here is the DNA: TGTGCCAGCAGTCAGCAGGGATTCCTTTCACCCCTCCACTTT.